The entry below describes one T cell receptor (beta chain). Its antigen is currently unknown. CDR3 length: 14 amino acids. Germline CDR1 reads SGDLS; CDR2 reads YYNGEE. Trimming pared 4 bases from V and 0 bases from J, leaving 8 bases between. Assay: immunoSEQ multiplex PCR; the TCRdb copy retains only in-frame clones and omits some. This sample has some 75,000 clones, with 82% found just once. This entry comes from a study of radiation and T cells in renal cell carcinoma. Overall study: Nephrectomy followed 15 Gy stereotactic body radiation by 4 weeks. Study-wide results and caveats: Without pretreatment biopsies, baseline tumor clonotype presence was undetermined. In blood, top tumor clones expanded by 2 weeks, shrinking by 4.

The time point: blood 2 weeks post-SBRT. Noted treatment: 15 Gy SBRT to primary tumor, nephrectomy 4 weeks later. Radiation-treated patients gave blood at baseline, week 2 and week 4. Sequenced material: blood, taken from a patient whose treatment included radiotherapy and nephrectomy. The rearrangement joins TRBV9 to TRBJ1-3, with D uncertain. This TCR was sampled from a man between 60 and 75 years old with renal cell carcinoma. The DNA of the CDR3 is TGTGCCAGCAGCCAACCGAGCTCTGGAAACACCATATATTTT. Translated, it gives CASSQPSSGNTIYF.